This entry lists 9 T cell receptor beta chains sequenced from one sample in a study of CD8+CD57+ T cells in acquired aplastic anemia. TCR beta VDJ combinations and CDR3 sequences were profiled from genomic DNA. TCRdb reanalysed the reads using MiXCR and keeps one entry per CDR3 protein. Among roughly 130,000 distinct CDR3 sequences listed, around 46% were seen once. The sequenced sample was sorted CD4+, CD8+, or CD8+CD57+ T cells (not recorded which) from PBMCs. The origin of the receptors is a human donor in good health, serving as a control.

This clonotype showed up many times. This chain joins TRBV20-1 and TRBJ2-1, with 7 positions matching TRBD1. Germline loops: CDR1 DFQATT, CDR2 SNEGSKA (reference sequence). This CDR3 is built from 14 residues. The ends lost 3 bases at V and 4 bases at J; junction bases unmatched: 6. The CDR3 protein is CSARYRGIYNEQFF. The DNA of the CDR3 is TGCAGTGCTAGGTACAGGGGAATTTACAATGAGCAGTTCTTC.

As concerns this clonotype: The junction departs from the called germline gene at one end, perhaps through a read error. This chain connects TRBV7-7 to TRBJ2-1; TRBD1 might be the D (6 bases). The CDR3 sequence is 13 residues long. Germline CDR1 SSHAT, CDR2 FNYEAQ (reference sequence). In DNA form, the CDR3 reads TGTGCCAGCAGCTTCGGACAGAACAATGAGCGGTCCTTC. This encodes CASSFGQNNERSF.

This clonotype was seen ten or more times. The rearrangement uses TRBV4-3 and TRBJ2-7, with TRBD1 matching over 8 bases. Germline V gene sequence: CDR1 LGHNA, CDR2 YSLEER. V shed 1 base, J shed 4 bases, and the junction held 9 bases outside the gene matches. The CDR3 is 16 residues long. The CDR3 sequence is CASSQGAGGAGYEQYF. In DNA form, the CDR3 reads TGCGCCAGCAGCCAAGGAGCAGGGGGCGCGGGGTACGAGCAGTACTTC.

There are many counts of this clonotype. The chain combines TRBV7-2 with TRBJ2-7; TRBD2 matches at 11 bases. The CDR3 extends over 18 amino acids. The germline V gene encodes CDR1 SGHTA and CDR2 FQGNSA. V shed 6 bases and J 5 bases; nucleotides not matched to a gene: 18. CDR3: CASSRSGGVGSWQNEQYF. The CDR3 nucleotides read TGTGCCAGCAGTCGTAGCGGGGGGGTGGGGAGCTGGCAAAACGAGCAGTACTTC.

The chain carries TRBV9 and TRBJ1-3; a possible D gene is TRBD1 (5 bases). CDR3 length: 16 residues. Germline CDR1 reads SGDLS; CDR2 reads YYNGEE. Deletions cut 5 bases from V and 4 bases from J, with 19 bases between. In DNA form, the CDR3 reads TGTGCCAGCAGTGCCGCCGGCCAGGGTTCGGGAAACACCATATATTTT. It yields the protein CASSAAGQGSGNTIYF.

This clonotype was counted at least ten times. The chain couples TRBV5-8 to TRBJ2-3; perhaps TRBD1 as D (6 bases). Germline lookup yields CDR1 SGHTS and CDR2 YDEGEE. The CDR3 spans 12 residues. Trimming removed 4 bases from V and 6 bases from J, with 9 bases in between. The CDR3 coding sequence is TGTGCCAGCAGCCTAACAGGGGATACGCAGTATTTT. Translating it yields CASSLTGDTQYF.

This clonotype was detected ten times or more. The CDR3 is CASNGGRRDNQPQHF. DNA for the CDR3: TGTGCCAGTAATGGGGGGCGACGGGACAATCAGCCCCAGCATTTT. V gene TRBV19 combines with J gene TRBJ1-5; weak D call: TRBD1 (6 bases). Per germline, CDR1 LNHDA and CDR2 SQIVND (reference sequence). V dropped 7 bases and J dropped 3 bases, with 16 bases sitting between them. The CDR3 consists of 15 residues.

J is TRBJ2-2 and V is TRBV4-3; the match to TRBD2 covers 14 bases. Per germline, CDR1 LGHNA and CDR2 YSLEER. This CDR3 is built from 18 residues. Germline trimming cut 2 bases from V and 3 bases from J; bases unmatched to any gene: 5. The CDR3 sequence: CASSQRTTSGGDTGELFF. The CDR3 nucleotides are TGCGCCAGCAGCCAAAGAACGACTAGCGGGGGGGACACCGGGGAGCTGTTTTTT.

This clonotype showed up many times. V gene TRBV5-1 combines with J gene TRBJ2-5, with 10 bases matching TRBD2. The CDR3 has 17 residues. J was trimmed by 5 bases and V by 0 bases; bases with no gene match: 10. Germline V gives CDR1 SGHRS, CDR2 YFSETQ. The CDR3 DNA is TGCGCCAGCAGCTTGGAAGGCAGCGGGGGGGGGTACGAGACCCAGTACTTC. Protein product: CASSLEGSGGGYETQYF.